Presented here are 7 T cell receptor beta chains from one specimen sequenced in a study of blood T cell repertoires in COVID-19. The table came from immunoSEQ multiplex PCR; TCRdb's copy has only in-frame clones and leaves some out. The sample records about 170,000 clones, more than 65% being singletons. The sequenced material came from peripheral blood. The origin of the receptors is a human donor with acute or convalescent COVID-19. The donor label of this sample is uncertain.

V and J are TRBV7-9 and TRBJ2-3, with 10 bases matching TRBD2. CDR1 SEHNR and CDR2 FQNEAQ come from the germline V gene (reference sequence). The CDR3 length is 15 residues. J was trimmed by 2 bases and V by 7 bases; bases with no gene match: 6. The CDR3 reads CASTRTSGSTDTQYF. In DNA, the CDR3 is TGTGCCAGCACCCGGACTAGCGGATCCACAGATACGCAGTATTTT.

The CDR3 coding sequence is TGTGCCAGCAGCAAAGAGGGGCAGGGGGGGAACACTGAAGCTTTCTTT. This translates into CASSKEGQGGNTEAFF. The J gene is TRBJ1-1, the V gene TRBV21-1; the D call in the table, TRBD1, was not verified against the DNA. TRBV21-1 is a recognized pseudogene. The CDR3 contains 16 residues.

The chain combines TRBV5-6 with TRBJ2-7; 8 bases agree with TRBD1. Losses at the gene ends were 4 bases for V and 0 bases for J; bases not matched to a gene: 12. The CDR3 extends over 17 amino acids. Germline lookup yields CDR1 SGHDT and CDR2 YYEEEE. In DNA form, the CDR3 reads TGTGCCAGCAGCCCTACTACGACAGGGGCCTTCTCCTACGAGCAGTACTTC. Translating gives CASSPTTTGAFSYEQYF.

The CDR3 DNA reads TGTGCCAGCAGTTACGCGACAGGGGCTTCCTACGAGCAGTACTTC. Translation: CASSYATGASYEQYF. The chain couples TRBV6-5 to TRBJ2-7; 8 nucleotides match TRBD1. The V gene's germline CDR1 is MNHEY and CDR2 SVGAGI. Trimming at V came to 2 bases and at J to 1 base, leaving 4 bases not matched to a gene. The CDR3 loop spans 15 amino acids.

This chain connects TRBV28 to TRBJ2-7, with D possibly TRBD1 on 6 matching bases. Germline-derived CDR1 and CDR2 are MDHEN and SYDVKM. Trimming removed 3 bases at V and 2 bases at J, with 8 bases between. There are 13 residues in the CDR3. CDR3 in amino acids: CASSLDRPYEQYF. The DNA for the CDR3 is TGTGCCAGCAGTTTGGACAGACCCTACGAGCAGTACTTC. The entire variable domain, with the rest obtained from reference TRBV28 and TRBJ2-7, is as follows: DVKVTQSSRYLVKRTGEKVFLECVQDMDHENMFWYRQDPGLGLRLIYFSYDVKMKEKGDIPEGYSVSREKKERFSLILESASTNQTSMYLCASSLDRPYEQYFGPGTRLTVT.

The chain employs TRBV9 and TRBJ2-5; 10 nucleotides line up with TRBD1. The CDR3 totals 15 residues. In germline, CDR1 is SGDLS, CDR2 YYNGEE. V shed 0 bases and J 4 bases; nucleotides not matched to a gene: 3. The CDR3 is CASSVGQGAGETQYF. In DNA form, the CDR3 reads TGTGCCAGCAGCGTAGGACAGGGGGCGGGAGAGACCCAGTACTTC. The whole variable domain, remainder taken from reference TRBV9 and TRBJ2-5, is DSGVTQTPKHLITATGQRVTLRCSPRSGDLSVYWYQQSLDQGLQFLIQYYNGEERAKGNILERFSAQQFPDLHSELNLSSLELGDSALYFCASSVGQGAGETQYFGPGTRLLVL.

J is TRBJ1-5 and V is TRBV4-1; no firm D call. The CDR3 is made up of 14 amino acids. The germline V gene has CDR1 MGHRA and CDR2 YSYEKL. V was pared by 1 base and J by 10 bases, with 14 bases between. The DNA for the CDR3 is TGCGCCAGCAGCCAAGTTGGCCAGGTCCTACCCCAGCATTTT. The encoded protein is CASSQVGQVLPQHF.